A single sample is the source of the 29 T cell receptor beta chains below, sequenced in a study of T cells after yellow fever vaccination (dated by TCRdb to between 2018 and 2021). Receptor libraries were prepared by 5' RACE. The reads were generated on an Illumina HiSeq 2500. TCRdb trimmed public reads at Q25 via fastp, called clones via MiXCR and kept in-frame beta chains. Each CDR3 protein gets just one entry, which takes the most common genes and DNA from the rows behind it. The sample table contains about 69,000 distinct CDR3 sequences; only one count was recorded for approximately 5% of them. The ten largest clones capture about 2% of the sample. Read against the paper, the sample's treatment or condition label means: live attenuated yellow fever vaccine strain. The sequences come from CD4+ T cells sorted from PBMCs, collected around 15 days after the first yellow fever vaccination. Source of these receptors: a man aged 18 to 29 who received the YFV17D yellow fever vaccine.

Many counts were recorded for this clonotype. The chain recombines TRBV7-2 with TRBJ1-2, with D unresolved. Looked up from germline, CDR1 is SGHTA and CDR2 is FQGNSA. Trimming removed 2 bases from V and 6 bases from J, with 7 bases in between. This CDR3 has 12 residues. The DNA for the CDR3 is TGTGCCAGCAGCTTACTTTGGGATGGCTACACCTTC. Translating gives CASSLLWDGYTF.

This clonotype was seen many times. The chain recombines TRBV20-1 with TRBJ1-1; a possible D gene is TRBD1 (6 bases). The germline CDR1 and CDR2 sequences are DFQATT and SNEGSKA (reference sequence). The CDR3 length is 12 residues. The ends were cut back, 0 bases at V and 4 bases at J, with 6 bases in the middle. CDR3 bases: TGCAGTGCTAGAGAGGGGGCCACTGAAGCTTTCTTT. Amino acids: CSAREGATEAFF.

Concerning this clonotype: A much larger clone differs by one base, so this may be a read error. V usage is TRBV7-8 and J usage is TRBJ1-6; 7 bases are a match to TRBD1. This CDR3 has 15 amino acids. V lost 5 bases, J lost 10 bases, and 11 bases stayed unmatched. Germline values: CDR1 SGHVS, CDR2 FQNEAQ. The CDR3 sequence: CASSVRRGGKSPLHF. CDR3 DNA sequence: TGTGCCAGCAGCGTCCGCAGGGGGGGAAAGTCACCCCTCCACTTT.

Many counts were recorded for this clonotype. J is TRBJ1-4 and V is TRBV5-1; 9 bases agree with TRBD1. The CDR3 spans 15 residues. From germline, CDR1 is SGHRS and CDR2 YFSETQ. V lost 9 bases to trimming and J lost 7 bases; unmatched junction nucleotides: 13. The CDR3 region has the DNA TGCGCCACCGCGGTAACAGGGGGCGCGTCTGAAAAACTGTTTTTT. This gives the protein CATAVTGGASEKLFF.

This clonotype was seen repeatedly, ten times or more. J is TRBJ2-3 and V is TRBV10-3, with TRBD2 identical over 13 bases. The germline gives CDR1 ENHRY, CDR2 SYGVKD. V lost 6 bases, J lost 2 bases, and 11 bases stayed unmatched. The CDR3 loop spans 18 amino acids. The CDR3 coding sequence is TGTGCCATCAGGGGTGGTCTGGGGACTAGCGGGGCCACAGATACGCAGTATTTT. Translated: CAIRGGLGTSGATDTQYF.

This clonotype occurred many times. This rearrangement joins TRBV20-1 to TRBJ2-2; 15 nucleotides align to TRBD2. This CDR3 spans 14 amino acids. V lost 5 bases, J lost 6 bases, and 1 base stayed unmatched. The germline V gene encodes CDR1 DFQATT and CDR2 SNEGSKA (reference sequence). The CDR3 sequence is CSAGLAGGPGELFF. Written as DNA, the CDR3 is TGCAGTGCTGGACTAGCGGGGGGGCCCGGGGAGCTGTTTTTT.

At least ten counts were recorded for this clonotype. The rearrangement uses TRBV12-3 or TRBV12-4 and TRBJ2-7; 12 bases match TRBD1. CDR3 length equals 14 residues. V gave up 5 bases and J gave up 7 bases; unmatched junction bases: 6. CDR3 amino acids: CASSNRDRGREQYF. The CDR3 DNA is TGTGCCAGCAGTAACCGGGACAGGGGGCGAGAGCAGTACTTC.

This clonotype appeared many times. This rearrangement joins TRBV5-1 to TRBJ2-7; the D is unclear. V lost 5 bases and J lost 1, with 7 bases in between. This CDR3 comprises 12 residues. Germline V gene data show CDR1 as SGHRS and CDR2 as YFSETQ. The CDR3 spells CASREQSYEQYF. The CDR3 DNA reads TGCGCCAGCAGGGAGCAATCCTACGAGCAGTACTTC.

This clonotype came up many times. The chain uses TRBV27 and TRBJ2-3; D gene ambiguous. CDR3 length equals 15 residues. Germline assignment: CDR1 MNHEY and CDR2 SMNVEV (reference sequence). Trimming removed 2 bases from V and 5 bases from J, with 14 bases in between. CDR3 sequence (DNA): TGTGCCAGCAGTTTAGGTGGACCACTGATAGATACGCAGTATTTT. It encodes CASSLGGPLIDTQYF.

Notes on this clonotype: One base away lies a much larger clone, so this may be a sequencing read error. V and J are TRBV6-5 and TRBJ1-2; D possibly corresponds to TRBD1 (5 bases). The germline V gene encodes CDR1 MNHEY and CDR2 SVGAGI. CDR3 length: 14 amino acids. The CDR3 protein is CASSYSTEGNGCTF. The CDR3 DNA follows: TGTGCCAGCAGTTACTCGACAGAAGGGAATGGCTGCACCTTC.

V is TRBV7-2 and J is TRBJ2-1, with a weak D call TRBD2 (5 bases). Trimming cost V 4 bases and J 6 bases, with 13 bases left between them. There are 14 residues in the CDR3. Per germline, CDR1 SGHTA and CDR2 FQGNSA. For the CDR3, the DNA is TGTGCCAGCAGCTCGGACTGGTTCGGCAATGAGCAGTTCTTC. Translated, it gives CASSSDWFGNEQFF.

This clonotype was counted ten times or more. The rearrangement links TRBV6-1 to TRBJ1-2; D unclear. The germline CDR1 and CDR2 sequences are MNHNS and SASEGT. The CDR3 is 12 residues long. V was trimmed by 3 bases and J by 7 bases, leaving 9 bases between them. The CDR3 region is CASSDPPGGYTF. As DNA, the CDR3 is TGTGCCAGCAGTGACCCCCCCGGTGGCTACACCTTC.

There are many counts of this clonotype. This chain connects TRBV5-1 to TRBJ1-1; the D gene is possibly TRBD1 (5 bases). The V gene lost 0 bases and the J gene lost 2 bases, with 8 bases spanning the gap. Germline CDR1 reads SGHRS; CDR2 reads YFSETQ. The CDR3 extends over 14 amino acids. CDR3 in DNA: TGCGCCAGCAGCTTGGCCGGGGCCAACACTGAAGCTTTCTTT. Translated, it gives CASSLAGANTEAFF. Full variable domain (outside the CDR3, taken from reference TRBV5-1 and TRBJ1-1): KAGVTQTPRYLIKTRGQQVTLSCSPISGHRSVSWYQQTPGQGLQFLFEYFSETQRNKGNFPGRFSGRQFSNSRSEMNVSTLELGDSALYLCASSLAGANTEAFFGQGTRLTVV.

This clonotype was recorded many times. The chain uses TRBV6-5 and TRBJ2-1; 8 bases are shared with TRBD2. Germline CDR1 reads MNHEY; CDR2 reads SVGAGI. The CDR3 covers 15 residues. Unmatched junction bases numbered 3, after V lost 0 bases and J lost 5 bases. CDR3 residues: CASSYSILADNEQFF. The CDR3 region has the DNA TGTGCCAGCAGTTACTCGATACTAGCGGACAATGAGCAGTTCTTC.

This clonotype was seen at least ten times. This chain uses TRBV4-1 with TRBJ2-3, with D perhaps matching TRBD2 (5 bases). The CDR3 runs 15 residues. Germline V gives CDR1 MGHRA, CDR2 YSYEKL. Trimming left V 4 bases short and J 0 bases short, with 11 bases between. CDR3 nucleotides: TGCGCCAGCAGCCGGGTGGGAGCCAGCACAGATACGCAGTATTTT. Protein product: CASSRVGASTDTQYF.

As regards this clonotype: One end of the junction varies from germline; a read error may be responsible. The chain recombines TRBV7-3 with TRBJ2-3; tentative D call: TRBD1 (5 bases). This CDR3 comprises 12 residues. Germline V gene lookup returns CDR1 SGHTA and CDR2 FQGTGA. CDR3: CDSSLRGDTQYF. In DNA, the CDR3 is TGTGACAGCAGCTTAAGGGGAGATACGCAGTATTTT. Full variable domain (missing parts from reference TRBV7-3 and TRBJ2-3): GAGVSQTPSNKVTEKGKYVELRCDPISGHTALYWYRQSLGQGPEFLIYFQGTGAADDSGLPNDRFFAVRPEGSVSTLKIQRTERGDSAVYLCDSSLRGDTQYFGPGTRLTVL.

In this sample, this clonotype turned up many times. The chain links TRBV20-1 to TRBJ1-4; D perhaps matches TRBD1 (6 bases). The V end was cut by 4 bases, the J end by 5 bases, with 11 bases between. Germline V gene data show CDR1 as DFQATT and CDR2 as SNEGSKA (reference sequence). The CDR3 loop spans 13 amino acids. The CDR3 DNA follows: TGCAGTGCTAAGGGGGGTCCCAATGAAAAACTGTTTTTT. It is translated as CSAKGGPNEKLFF.

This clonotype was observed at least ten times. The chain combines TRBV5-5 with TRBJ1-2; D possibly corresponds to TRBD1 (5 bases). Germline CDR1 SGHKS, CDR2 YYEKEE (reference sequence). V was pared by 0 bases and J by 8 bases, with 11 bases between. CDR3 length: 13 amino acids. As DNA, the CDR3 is TGTGCCAGCAGCTTGGATGGGGCAGGGGGCTACACCTTC. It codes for CASSLDGAGGYTF.

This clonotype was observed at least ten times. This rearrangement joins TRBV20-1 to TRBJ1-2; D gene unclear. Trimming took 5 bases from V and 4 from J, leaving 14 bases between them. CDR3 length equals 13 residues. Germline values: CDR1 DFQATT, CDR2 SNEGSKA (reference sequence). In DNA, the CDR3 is TGCAGTGCTCCCCCAACCACGGTCTATGGCTACACCTTC. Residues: CSAPPTTVYGYTF.

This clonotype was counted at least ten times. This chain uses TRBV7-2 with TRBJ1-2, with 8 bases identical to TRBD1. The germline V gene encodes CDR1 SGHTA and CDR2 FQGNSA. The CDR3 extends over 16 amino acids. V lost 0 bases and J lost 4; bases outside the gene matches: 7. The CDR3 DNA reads TGTGCCAGCAGCTTAGCCCGGACAGGGAAGACCTATGGCTACACCTTC. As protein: CASSLARTGKTYGYTF.

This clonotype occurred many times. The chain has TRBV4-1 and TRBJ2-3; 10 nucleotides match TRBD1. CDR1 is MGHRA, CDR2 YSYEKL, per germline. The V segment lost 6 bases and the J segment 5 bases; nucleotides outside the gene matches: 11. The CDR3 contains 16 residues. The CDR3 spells CASRAPGQGVKDTQYF. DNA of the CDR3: TGCGCCAGCAGGGCTCCCGGACAGGGGGTAAAAGATACGCAGTATTTT.

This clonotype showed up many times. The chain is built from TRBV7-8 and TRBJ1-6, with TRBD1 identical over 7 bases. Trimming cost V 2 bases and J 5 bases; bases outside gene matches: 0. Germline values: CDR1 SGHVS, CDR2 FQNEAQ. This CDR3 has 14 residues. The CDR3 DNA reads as TGTGCCAGCAGCTTAACAGGGGATAATTCACCCCTCCACTTT. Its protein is CASSLTGDNSPLHF. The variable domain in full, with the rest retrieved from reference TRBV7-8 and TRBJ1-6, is GAGVSQSPRYKVAKRGQDVALRCDPISGHVSLFWYQQALGQGPEFLTYFQNEAQLDKSGLPSDRFFAERPEGSVSTLKIQRTQQEDSAVYLCASSLTGDNSPLHFGNGTRLTVT.

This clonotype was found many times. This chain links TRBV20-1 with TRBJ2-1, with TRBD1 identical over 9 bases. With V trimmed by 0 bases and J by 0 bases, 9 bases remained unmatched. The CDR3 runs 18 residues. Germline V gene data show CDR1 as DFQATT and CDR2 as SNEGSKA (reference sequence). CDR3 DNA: TGCAGTGCTAGAGATCGAACAGGGGGCTCAGTCTCCTACAATGAGCAGTTCTTC. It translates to CSARDRTGGSVSYNEQFF.

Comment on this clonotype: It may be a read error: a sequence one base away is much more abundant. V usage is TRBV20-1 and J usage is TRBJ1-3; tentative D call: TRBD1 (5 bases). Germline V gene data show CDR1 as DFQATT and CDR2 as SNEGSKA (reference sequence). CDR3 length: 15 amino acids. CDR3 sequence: CCAITPGPSGDTIYF. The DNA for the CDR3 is TGCTGTGCTATCACGCCGGGACCCTCCGGGGACACCATATATTTT.

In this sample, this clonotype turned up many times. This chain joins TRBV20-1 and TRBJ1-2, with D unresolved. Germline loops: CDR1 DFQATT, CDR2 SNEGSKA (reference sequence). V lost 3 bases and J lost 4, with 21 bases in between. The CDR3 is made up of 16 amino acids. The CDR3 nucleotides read TGCAGTGCTAGCACCCAGAGGAGAGGAGTCGGCTATGGCTACACCTTC. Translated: CSASTQRRGVGYGYTF.

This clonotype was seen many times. This chain's CDR3 is CASRSLGDSNQPQHF. CDR3 DNA sequence: TGTGCCAGCAGATCTCTGGGGGATAGCAATCAGCCCCAGCATTTT. The chain carries TRBV6-5 and TRBJ1-5; maybe TRBD1 (5 bases). The CDR3 runs 15 residues. V lost 6 bases and J 0 bases, leaving 12 bases between the germline ends. Germline-derived CDR1 and CDR2 are MNHEY and SVGAGI.

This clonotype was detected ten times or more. CDR3: CASSSGTSQVTQYF. The CDR3 DNA reads TGCGCCAGCAGCTCCGGGACTTCTCAGGTCACGCAGTATTTT. The chain has TRBV5-1 and TRBJ2-3; TRBD2 is a possible D gene (6 bases). Trimming pared 3 bases from V and 9 bases from J, leaving 17 bases between. Germline CDR1 SGHRS, CDR2 YFSETQ. CDR3 length equals 14 residues.

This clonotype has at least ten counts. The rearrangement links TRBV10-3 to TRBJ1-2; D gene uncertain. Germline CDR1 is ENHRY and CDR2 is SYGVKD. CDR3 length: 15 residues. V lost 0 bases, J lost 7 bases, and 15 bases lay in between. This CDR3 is CAISESGGPAGGYTF. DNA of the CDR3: TGTGCCATCAGTGAGTCGGGCGGACCGGCCGGTGGCTACACCTTC.

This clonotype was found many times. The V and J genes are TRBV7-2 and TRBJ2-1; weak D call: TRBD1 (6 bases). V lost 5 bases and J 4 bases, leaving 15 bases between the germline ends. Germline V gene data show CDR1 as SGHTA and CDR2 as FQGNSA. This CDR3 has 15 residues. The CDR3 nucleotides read TGTGCCAGCAGCCTTAGGACAGCCTCATACAATGAGCAGTTCTTC. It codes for CASSLRTASYNEQFF.